The 10 T cell receptor beta chains in this list originate from one sample, sequenced in a study of T-cell reconstitution after alpha-beta-depleted transplantation in children. For TCRbeta, the library was prepared with unique molecular identifiers. One entry per CDR3 protein results from TCRdb running MiXCR on the PCR reads. Of 480,000 or so distinct CDR3 sequences listed, more than 9% were seen once; the top ten hold about 2.1%. The sequencing used PBMCs, collected before TCRalphabeta/CD19-depleted stem cell transplant. The origin of the receptors is a child aged 2 to 10 with inherited bone marrow failure, due to receive a stem cell transplant.

This clonotype was seen many times. The CDR3 DNA is TGCGCCAGCAGCTTACTTGGACAGCAAGAGACCCAGTACTTC. Translating gives CASSLLGQQETQYF. This chain joins TRBV5-1 and TRBJ2-5, with D maybe TRBD1 (6 bases). Deletions cut 2 bases from V and 2 bases from J, with 10 bases between. The CDR3 is 14 residues long. Per germline, CDR1 SGHRS and CDR2 YFSETQ.

The genes are TRBV5-4 and TRBJ2-7; 9 positions agree with TRBD2. The germline CDR1 and CDR2 sequences are SGHNT and YYREEE (reference sequence). The CDR3 has 19 amino acids. V dropped 0 bases and J dropped 4; count of bases not matched to a gene: 17. The CDR3 DNA sequence: TGTGCCAGCAGCTTGGGGGGGCGCGCTAGCGGGATATCTGAGTACGAGCAGTACTTC. It codes for CASSLGGRASGISEYEQYF.

This clonotype has at least ten counts. This sequence joins TRBV10-3 and TRBJ2-7, with 7 bases matching TRBD1. V was clipped by 7 bases and J by 0 bases; unmatched bases: 3. In germline, CDR1 is ENHRY, CDR2 SYGVKD. CDR3 length equals 13 residues. The CDR3 coding sequence is TGTGCCATCATGGGGGACAGCTCCTACGAGCAGTACTTC. Translated: CAIMGDSSYEQYF.

This clonotype has a handful of counts. The V gene is TRBV7-2, the J gene TRBJ2-1; D gene ambiguous. Germline-derived CDR1 and CDR2 are SGHTA and FQGNSA. Trimming pared 3 bases from V and 9 bases from J, leaving 9 bases between. The CDR3 is made up of 12 amino acids. The DNA for the CDR3 is TGTGCCAGCAGCTTCCTGCGTTTTGAGCAGTTCTTC. The encoded protein is CASSFLRFEQFF.

This clonotype was recorded at least ten times. The chain couples TRBV10-3 to TRBJ2-5, with D possibly matching TRBD2 (6 bases). The CDR3 runs to 15 residues. V was trimmed by 0 bases and J by 5 bases, leaving 13 bases between them. CDR1 and CDR2 (germline): ENHRY, SYGVKD. CDR3 region: CAISESWRLVETQYF. In nucleotides, the CDR3 is TGTGCCATCAGTGAGTCTTGGAGACTAGTGGAGACCCAGTACTTC.

This clonotype was observed at least ten times. The rearrangement links TRBV10-2 to TRBJ2-7; 8 nucleotides agree with TRBD2. CDR1 is WSHSY and CDR2 is SAAADI in the germline V gene. Trimming at V came to 8 bases and at J to 7 bases, leaving 4 bases not matched to a gene. The CDR3 contains 11 residues. CDR3 loop: CASEAGGEQYF. CDR3 sequence (DNA): TGCGCCAGCGAGGCGGGGGGTGAGCAGTACTTC.

Concerning this clonotype itself: A clone one base away is much larger, so this may be a read error. The V gene is TRBV4-2, the J gene TRBJ2-7, with D maybe TRBD2 (6 bases). CDR3 length: 17 amino acids. Germline values: CDR1 LGHNA, CDR2 YNFKEQ. The V gene lost 0 bases and the J gene lost 3 bases, with 18 bases spanning the gap. The CDR3 is CASSQEVRGGIGYEQYF. The CDR3 nucleotides are TGTGCCAGCAGCCAAGAGGTCCGGGGCGGGATCGGCTACGAGCAGTACTTC.

This clonotype was detected only a few times. V usage is TRBV27 and J usage is TRBJ2-1; the D gene is possibly TRBD2 (6 bases). V was shortened by 1 base and J by 4 bases, with 14 bases between the two germline ends. CDR1 is MNHEY and CDR2 is SMNVEV in the germline V gene (reference sequence). The CDR3 spans 16 residues. CDR3 protein: CASSLFPAGGYNEQFF. CDR3 in DNA: TGTGCCAGCAGTTTATTCCCAGCCGGGGGTTACAATGAGCAGTTCTTC.

This clonotype has ten or more counts. One junction end disagrees with the germline gene, perhaps due to a read error. V is TRBV27 and J is TRBJ2-1; 14 positions agree with TRBD2. The CDR3 has 15 residues. Germline loops: CDR1 MNHEY, CDR2 SMNVEV (reference sequence). CDR3 loop: CASSLGLAGDNEQFF. CDR3 DNA sequence: TGCGCCAGCAGCTTGGGACTAGCGGGAGATAATGAGCAGTTCTTC.

The chain has TRBV25-1 and TRBJ2-3; D remains ambiguous. The CDR3 consists of 17 residues. The germline V gene encodes CDR1 MGHDK and CDR2 SYGVNS. Trimming took 6 bases from V and 2 from J, leaving 21 bases between them. CDR3 sequence (DNA): TGTGCCAGCAGCGAAACGGACCGATACGGCTTCACAGATACGCAGTATTTT. As protein: CASSETDRYGFTDTQYF.